This T cell receptor (beta chain) was sequenced in a study of T cell responses to AZD1222 COVID-19 vaccine. CDR1 and CDR2 (germline): MNHEY, SVGAGI. Trimming stripped 5 bases from V and 0 bases from J, with 11 bases between. CDR3 length: 15 amino acids. This clone was observed a handful of times. Only in-frame clones appear in the TCRdb table, and some are missing; sequencing was by immunoSEQ multiplex PCR. The repertoire holds 60,000 to 75,000 clones, with about 85% as singletons. Sequenced here: peripheral blood, sampled on day 0 of AZD1222 vaccination. This TCR came from an adult in good health. The chain has TRBV6-5 and TRBJ1-3, with D unclear. CDR3 sequence reads: CASSPRTASGNTIYF. The DNA for the CDR3 is TGTGCCAGCAGTCCCCGAACAGCCTCTGGAAACACCATATATTTT.